This T cell receptor beta chain was observed in a study of beta chain features in type 1 diabetes. Germline-derived CDR1 and CDR2 are MDHEN and SYDVKM. The CDR3 runs 12 residues. Sequenced material consisted of expressed TCRB transcripts (all of the isolated RNA was reverse transcribed). TCRdb keeps only in-frame clones here, not all; method: immunoSEQ multiplex PCR. The sample contains approximately 380,000 clones, less than 15% of which appear only once. A note on this clone: The antigen is not known.

Study conclusions and caveats: The question of HLA type influencing TCRB rearrangement was one that remained unresolved here. VDJ junctions sequenced from type 1 diabetes patients showed fewer insertions and more deletions. Naive, central memory and Treg TCRB repertoires seemed to resemble each other more closely in patients than they did in healthy donors.

Staining for CD45RO/CCR7/CD25/CD127/CD95/CD27 allowed sorting of CD4+ naive, central memory, regulatory and stem cell-like memory cells. This chain uses TRBV28 with TRBJ2-1; 8 nucleotides line up with TRBD1. The receptor was isolated from a woman aged 18-29 years in good health. Sequencing was done on a sample of naive CD4+ T cells from blood. The CDR3: CATDRVPNEQFF. The CDR3, as DNA: TGTGCTACGGACAGGGTCCCCAATGAGCAGTTCTTC.